The 9 T cell receptor beta chains below all came from one sample that was sequenced in a study of CD8 T cells in ankylosing spondylitis (TCRdb year 2017). The receptor library was made with 5' RACE. TCRdb lists the instrument as Illumina HiSeq 2500. TCRdb redid the processing of the public reads, applying fastp at Q25 and MiXCR, and retained in-frame beta chains. Records with the same CDR3 protein are collapsed into one entry carrying the most frequent genes and DNA. The sample table lists 200,000 to 300,000 distinct CDR3 sequences, roughly 8.6% of them with a count of one. The ten top clones hold approximately 6.2% of the sample. Sequencing input: blood, either unsorted or a sorted T cell fraction (not recorded which). These receptors were collected from a male donor with ankylosing spondylitis or in good health (not recorded which).

This clonotype was detected many times. V usage is TRBV27 and J usage is TRBJ2-7; the D gene is possibly TRBD1 (6 bases). This CDR3 comprises 13 residues. Germline V lookup: CDR1 MNHEY, CDR2 SMNVEV (reference sequence). V dropped 3 bases and J dropped 7 bases, with 13 bases sitting between them. Written as DNA, the CDR3 is TGTGCCAGCAGTTTTTTCAGGGGCGAAGAGCAGTACTTC. Translated, it gives CASSFFRGEEQYF.

This clonotype occurred many times. The V call is TRBV7-2, the J call TRBJ1-6, with D hard to call. This CDR3 contains 13 residues. The germline V gene has CDR1 SGHTA and CDR2 FQGNSA. V was shortened by 4 bases and J by 8 bases, with 9 bases between the two germline ends. CDR3 coding DNA: TGTGCCAGCAGCTCCCTGGAGGATTCACCCCTCCACTTT. Its translation: CASSSLEDSPLHF.

This clonotype has at least ten counts. The CDR3: CSVIVGYTGELFF. As DNA, the CDR3 is TGCAGCGTTATAGTAGGATACACCGGGGAGCTGTTTTTT. The rearrangement links TRBV29-1 to TRBJ2-2, with D unresolved. V was pared by 5 bases and J by 3 bases, with 10 bases between. Per the germline V gene, CDR1 is SQVTM and CDR2 is ANQGSEA. This CDR3 has 13 amino acids.

This clonotype showed up many times. The rearrangement joins TRBV20-1 to TRBJ2-1; TRBD1 matches 9 bases. V shed 3 bases, J shed 5 bases, and the junction held 5 bases outside the gene matches. The CDR3 runs 14 residues. Germline CDR1 is DFQATT and CDR2 is SNEGSKA (reference sequence). The CDR3: CSASYRGRNNEQFF. Here the CDR3 DNA reads TGCAGTGCTAGTTACAGGGGGCGCAACAATGAGCAGTTCTTC.

This clonotype was detected many times. J is TRBJ2-6 and V is TRBV7-2; no clear D. The V gene's germline CDR1 is SGHTA and CDR2 FQGNSA. The CDR3 length is 14 residues. Trimming stripped 4 bases from V and 3 bases from J, with 7 bases between. The CDR3, as DNA: TGTGCCAGCAGCTCGCCCCTTGGGGCCAACGTCCTGACTTTC. Protein product: CASSSPLGANVLTF. Based on the CDR3 plus reference TRBV7-2 and TRBJ2-6, the full variable domain is GAGVSQSPSNKVTEKGKDVELRCDPISGHTALYWYRQSLGQGLEFLIYFQGNSAPDKSGLPSDRFSAERTGGSVSTLTIQRTQQEDSAVYLCASSSPLGANVLTFGAGSRLTVL.

At least ten counts were recorded for this clonotype. CDR3 DNA sequence: TGTGCCAGCAGCCGGGGGGGAACCAAAAACATTCAGTACTTC. This encodes CASSRGGTKNIQYF. The chain recombines TRBV7-2 with TRBJ2-4; 8 bases are shared with TRBD2. V was pared by 5 bases and J by 2 bases, with 2 bases of the junction left unmatched. Germline V gene sequence: CDR1 SGHTA, CDR2 FQGNSA. This CDR3 is built from 14 residues. Full variable domain (rest looked up from reference TRBV7-2 and TRBJ2-4): GAGVSQSPSNKVTEKGKDVELRCDPISGHTALYWYRQSLGQGLEFLIYFQGNSAPDKSGLPSDRFSAERTGGSVSTLTIQRTQQEDSAVYLCASSRGGTKNIQYFGAGTRLSVL.

There are many counts of this clonotype. The chain is built from TRBV9 and TRBJ2-2, with D tentatively TRBD1 (6 bases). CDR3 length: 17 residues. Germline assignment: CDR1 SGDLS and CDR2 YYNGEE. Trimming stripped 3 bases from V and 7 bases from J, with 22 bases between. This chain's CDR3 is CASSGSTGTRLIGELFF. The CDR3 DNA is TGTGCCAGCAGCGGGAGCACCGGGACACGTTTAATCGGGGAGCTGTTTTTT.

This clonotype was detected ten times or more. This rearrangement joins TRBV6-2 or TRBV6-3 to TRBJ1-6; no firm D call. With 6 bases removed from V and 10 bases from J, the gap between germline ends came to 16 bases. CDR1 and CDR2 from the germline V gene are MNHEY and SVGEGT. The CDR3 has 14 amino acids. The CDR3 region has the DNA TGTGCCAGCAGCCAAGGACTAGGAGAATCACCCCTCCACTTT. Its protein is CASSQGLGESPLHF.

This clonotype was detected a few times. This chain joins TRBV7-8 and TRBJ2-2; maybe TRBD1 (5 bases). CDR1 is SGHVS and CDR2 is FQNEAQ in the germline V gene. The CDR3 loop spans 16 amino acids. V lost 0 bases and J lost 1, with 9 bases in between. CDR3 in amino acids: CASSLAQGRNTGELFF. As DNA, the CDR3 is TGTGCCAGCAGCTTAGCGCAGGGCAGGAACACCGGGGAGCTGTTTTTT.